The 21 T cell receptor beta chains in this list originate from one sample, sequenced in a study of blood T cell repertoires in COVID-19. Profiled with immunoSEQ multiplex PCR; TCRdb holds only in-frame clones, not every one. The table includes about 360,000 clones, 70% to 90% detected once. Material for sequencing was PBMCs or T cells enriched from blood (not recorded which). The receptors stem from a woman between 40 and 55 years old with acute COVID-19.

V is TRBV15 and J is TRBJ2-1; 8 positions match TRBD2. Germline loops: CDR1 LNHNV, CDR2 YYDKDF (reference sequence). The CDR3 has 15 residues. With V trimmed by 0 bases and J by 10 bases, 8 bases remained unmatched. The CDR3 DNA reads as TGTGCCACCAGCAGAGATCGGAGCGGGGGTTTGGAGCAGTTCTTC. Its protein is CATSRDRSGGLEQFF.

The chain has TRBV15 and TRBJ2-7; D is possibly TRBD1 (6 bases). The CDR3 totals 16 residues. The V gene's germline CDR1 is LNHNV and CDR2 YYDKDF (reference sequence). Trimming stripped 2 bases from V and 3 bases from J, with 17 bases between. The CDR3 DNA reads TGTGCCACCAGCAGACTCCCGCGACAGGAAGTCTACGAGCAGTACTTC. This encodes CATSRLPRQEVYEQYF.

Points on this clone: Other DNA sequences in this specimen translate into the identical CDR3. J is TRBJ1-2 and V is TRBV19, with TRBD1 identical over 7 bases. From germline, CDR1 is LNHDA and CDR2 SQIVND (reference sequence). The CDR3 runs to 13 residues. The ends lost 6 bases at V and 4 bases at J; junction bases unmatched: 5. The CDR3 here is CASSYRGSYGYTF. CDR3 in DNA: TGTGCCAGTAGCTACAGGGGAAGCTATGGCTACACCTTC.

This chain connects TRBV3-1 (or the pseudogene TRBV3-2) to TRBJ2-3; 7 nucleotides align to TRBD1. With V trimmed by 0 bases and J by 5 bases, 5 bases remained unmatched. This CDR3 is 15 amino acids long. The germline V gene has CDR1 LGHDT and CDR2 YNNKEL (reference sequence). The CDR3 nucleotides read TGTGCCAGCAGCCAAGATAGGGGGCCTGTAGATACGCAGTATTTT. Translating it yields CASSQDRGPVDTQYF.

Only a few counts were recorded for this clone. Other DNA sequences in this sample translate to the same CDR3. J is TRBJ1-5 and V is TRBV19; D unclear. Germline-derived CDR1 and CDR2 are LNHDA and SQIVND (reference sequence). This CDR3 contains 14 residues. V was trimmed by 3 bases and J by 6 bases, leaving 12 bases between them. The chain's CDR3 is CASSIGGFGQPQHF. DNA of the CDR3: TGTGCCAGTAGTATTGGAGGGTTCGGTCAGCCCCAGCATTTT.

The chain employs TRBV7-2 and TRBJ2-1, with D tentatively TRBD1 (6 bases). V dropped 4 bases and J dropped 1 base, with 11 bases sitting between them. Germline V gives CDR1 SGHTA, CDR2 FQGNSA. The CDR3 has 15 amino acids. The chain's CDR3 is CASSSSGTSYNEQFF. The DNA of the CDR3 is TGTGCCAGCAGCTCATCCGGGACATCCTACAATGAGCAGTTCTTC.

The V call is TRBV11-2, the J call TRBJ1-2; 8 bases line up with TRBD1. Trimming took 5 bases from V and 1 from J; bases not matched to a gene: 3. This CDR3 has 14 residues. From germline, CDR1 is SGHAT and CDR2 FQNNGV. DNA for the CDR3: TGTGCCAGCAGCACGGGACAGGTTAACTATGGCTACACCTTC. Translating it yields CASSTGQVNYGYTF.

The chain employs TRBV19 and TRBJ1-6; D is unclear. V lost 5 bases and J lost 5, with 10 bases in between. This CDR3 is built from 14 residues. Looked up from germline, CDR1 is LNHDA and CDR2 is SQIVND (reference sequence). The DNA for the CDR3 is TGTGCCAGTAGTTTCGGTCTCCATAATTCACCCCTCCACTTT. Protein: CASSFGLHNSPLHF.

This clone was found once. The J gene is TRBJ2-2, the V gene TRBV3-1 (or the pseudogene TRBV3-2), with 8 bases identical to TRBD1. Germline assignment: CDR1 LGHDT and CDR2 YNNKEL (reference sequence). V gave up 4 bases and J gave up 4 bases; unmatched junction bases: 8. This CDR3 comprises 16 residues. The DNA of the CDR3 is TGTGCCAGCAGCCCGTATCCGGACAGGGCCACCGGGGAGCTGTTTTTT. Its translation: CASSPYPDRATGELFF.

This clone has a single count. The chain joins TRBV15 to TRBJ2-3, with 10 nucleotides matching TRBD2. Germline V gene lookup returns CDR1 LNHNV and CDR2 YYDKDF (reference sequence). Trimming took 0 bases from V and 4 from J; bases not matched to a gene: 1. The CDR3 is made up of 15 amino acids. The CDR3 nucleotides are TGTGCCACCAGCAGAGAGCTAGCGGGGGCAGATACGCAGTATTTT. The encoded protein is CATSRELAGADTQYF.

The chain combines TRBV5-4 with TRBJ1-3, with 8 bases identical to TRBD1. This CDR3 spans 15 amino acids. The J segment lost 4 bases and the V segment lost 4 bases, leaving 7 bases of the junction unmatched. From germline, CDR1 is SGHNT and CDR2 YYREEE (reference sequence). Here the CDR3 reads CASSQDRGAGNTIYF. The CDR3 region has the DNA TGTGCCAGCAGCCAAGACAGGGGAGCCGGAAACACCATATATTTT.

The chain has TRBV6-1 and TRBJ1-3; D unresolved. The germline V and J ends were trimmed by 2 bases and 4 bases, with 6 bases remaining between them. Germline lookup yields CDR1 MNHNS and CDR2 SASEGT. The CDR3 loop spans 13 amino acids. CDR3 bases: TGTGCCAGCAGTGAATTCCCGGGAAACACCATATATTTT. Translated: CASSEFPGNTIYF.

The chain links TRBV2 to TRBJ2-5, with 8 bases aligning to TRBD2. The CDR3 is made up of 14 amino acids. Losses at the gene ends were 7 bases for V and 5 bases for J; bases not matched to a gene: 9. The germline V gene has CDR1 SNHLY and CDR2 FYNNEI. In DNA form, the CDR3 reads TGTGCCAGCACGCGAACACCGGGAGGGGAGACCCAGTACTTC. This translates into CASTRTPGGETQYF. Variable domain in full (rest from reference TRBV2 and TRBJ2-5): EPEVTQTPSHQVTQMGQEVILRCVPISNHLYFYWYRQILGQKVEFLVSFYNNEISEKSEIFDDQFSVERPDGSNFTLKIRSTKLEDSAMYFCASTRTPGGETQYFGPGTRLLVL.

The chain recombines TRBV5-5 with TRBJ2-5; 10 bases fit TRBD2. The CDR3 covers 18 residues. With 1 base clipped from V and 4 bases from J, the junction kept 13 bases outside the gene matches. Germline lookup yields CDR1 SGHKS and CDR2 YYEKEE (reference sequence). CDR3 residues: CASSLPTRSGGAPETQYF. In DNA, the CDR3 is TGTGCCAGCAGCTTGCCCACGCGAAGCGGGGGGGCCCCAGAGACCCAGTACTTC. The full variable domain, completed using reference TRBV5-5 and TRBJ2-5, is DAGVTQSPTHLIKTRGQQVTLRCSPISGHKSVSWYQQVLGQGPQFIFQYYEKEERGRGNFPDRFSARQFPNYSSELNVNALLLGDSALYLCASSLPTRSGGAPETQYFGPGTRLLVL.

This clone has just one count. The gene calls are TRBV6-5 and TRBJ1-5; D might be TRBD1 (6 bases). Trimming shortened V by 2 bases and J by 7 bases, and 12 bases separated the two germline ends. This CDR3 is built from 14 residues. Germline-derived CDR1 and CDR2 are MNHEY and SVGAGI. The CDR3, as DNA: TGTGCCAGCAGTTACGCGGGGGCTGGGCAGCCCCAGCATTTT. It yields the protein CASSYAGAGQPQHF.

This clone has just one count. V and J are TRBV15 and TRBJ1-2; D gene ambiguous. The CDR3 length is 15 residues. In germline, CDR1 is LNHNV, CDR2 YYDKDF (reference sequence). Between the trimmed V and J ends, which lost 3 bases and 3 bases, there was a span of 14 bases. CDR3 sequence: CATSSTLTGDYGYTF. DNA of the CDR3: TGTGCCACCAGCAGCACTTTGACGGGAGACTATGGCTACACCTTC.

The chain's CDR3 is CASSRTGDDHTDTQYF. CDR3 nucleotides: TGTGCCAGCAGCCGGACAGGGGACGATCACACAGATACGCAGTATTTT. The chain has TRBV5-8 and TRBJ2-3, with 9 bases fitting TRBD1. In germline, CDR1 is SGHTS, CDR2 YDEGEE. The CDR3 length is 16 residues. Trimming removed 4 bases from V and 2 bases from J; junction bases left unmatched: 8.

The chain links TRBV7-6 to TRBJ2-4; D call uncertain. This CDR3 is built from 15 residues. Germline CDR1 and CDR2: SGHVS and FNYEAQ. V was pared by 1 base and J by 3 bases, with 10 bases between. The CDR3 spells CASSLGWADKNIQYF. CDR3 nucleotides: TGTGCCAGCAGCTTAGGTTGGGCCGACAAAAACATTCAGTACTTC.

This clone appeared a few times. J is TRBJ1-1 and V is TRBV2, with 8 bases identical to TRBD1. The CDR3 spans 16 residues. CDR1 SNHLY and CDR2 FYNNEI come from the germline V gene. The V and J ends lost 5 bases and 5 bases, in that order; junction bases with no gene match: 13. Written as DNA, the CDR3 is TGTGCCAGCAGTTTTACCTTAGACAGGGGCCGGACTGAAGCTTTCTTT. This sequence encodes CASSFTLDRGRTEAFF.

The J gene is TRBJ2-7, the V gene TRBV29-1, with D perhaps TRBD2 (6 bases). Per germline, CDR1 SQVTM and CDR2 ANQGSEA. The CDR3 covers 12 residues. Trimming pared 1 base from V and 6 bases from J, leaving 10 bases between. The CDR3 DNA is TGCAGCGTTGAAGCTTCGGGGGTCGAGCAGTACTTC. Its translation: CSVEASGVEQYF.

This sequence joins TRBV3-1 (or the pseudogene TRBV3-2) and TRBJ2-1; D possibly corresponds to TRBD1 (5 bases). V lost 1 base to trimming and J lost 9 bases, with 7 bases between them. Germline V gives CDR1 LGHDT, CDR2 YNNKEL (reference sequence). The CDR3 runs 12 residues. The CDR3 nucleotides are TGTGCCAGCAGCCAAGGGACAACTGAGCAGTTCTTC. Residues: CASSQGTTEQFF.